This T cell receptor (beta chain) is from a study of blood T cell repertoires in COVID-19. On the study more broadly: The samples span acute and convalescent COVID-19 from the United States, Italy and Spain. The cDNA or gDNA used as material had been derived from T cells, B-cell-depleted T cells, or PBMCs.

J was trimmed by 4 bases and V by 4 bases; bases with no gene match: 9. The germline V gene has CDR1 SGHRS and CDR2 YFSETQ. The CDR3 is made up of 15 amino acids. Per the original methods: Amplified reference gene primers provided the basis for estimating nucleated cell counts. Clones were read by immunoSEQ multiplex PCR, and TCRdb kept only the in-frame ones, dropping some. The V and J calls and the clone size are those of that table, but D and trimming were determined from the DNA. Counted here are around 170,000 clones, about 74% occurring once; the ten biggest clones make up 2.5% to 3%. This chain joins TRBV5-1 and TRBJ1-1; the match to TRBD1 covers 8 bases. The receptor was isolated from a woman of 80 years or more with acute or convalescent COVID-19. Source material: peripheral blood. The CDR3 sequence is CASSNSGQGSTEAFF. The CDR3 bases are TGCGCCAGCAGCAACTCTGGACAGGGTAGCACTGAAGCTTTCTTT.